This T cell receptor (beta chain) was captured in a study of breast tumors, draining lymph nodes, adjacent tissues. TCRdb analysed the multiplex PCR reads with MiXCR anew, one entry per CDR3 protein. Among approximately 47,000 distinct CDR3 sequences listed, under 25% were seen once. Ten or more counts support this clonotype. The sequencing sample was made of breast tumor tissue. This receptor was identified in a female donor with breast cancer. Some clones in this sample may be carry-over from other donors' samples.

Here the CDR3 DNA reads TGTGCCACTGTCACCCTCCAAAATTATAATTCACCCCTCCACTTT. The encoded protein is CATVTLQNYNSPLHF. V and J are TRBV6-1 and TRBJ1-6; D not certain. The CDR3 is 15 residues long. The V end lost 10 bases, the J end lost 4 bases, and 17 bases lay between the germline ends. The V gene's germline CDR1 is MNHNS and CDR2 SASEGT.